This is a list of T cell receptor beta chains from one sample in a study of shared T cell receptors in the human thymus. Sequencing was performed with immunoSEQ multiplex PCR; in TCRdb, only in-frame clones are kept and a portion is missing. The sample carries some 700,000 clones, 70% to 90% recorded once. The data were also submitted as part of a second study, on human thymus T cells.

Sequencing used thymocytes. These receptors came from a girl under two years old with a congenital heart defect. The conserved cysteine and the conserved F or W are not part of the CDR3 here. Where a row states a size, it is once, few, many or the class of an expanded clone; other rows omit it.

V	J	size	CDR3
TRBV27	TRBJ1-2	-	ASSLYGGIDGYT
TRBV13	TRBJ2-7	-	ASSPSGLFSYEQY
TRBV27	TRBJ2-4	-	ASSAGQVAKNIQY
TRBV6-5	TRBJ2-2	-	ASSYRTGDSGELF
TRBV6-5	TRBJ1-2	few	ASRQGPTGSFGYT
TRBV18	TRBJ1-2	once	ASSPPIHSFYGYT
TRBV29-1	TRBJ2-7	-	SVGIAGGSEQY
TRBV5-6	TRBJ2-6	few	ASSLVVRNRAGANVLT
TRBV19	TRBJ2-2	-	ASVPYSRGGSNTGELF
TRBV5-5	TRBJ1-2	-	ASSVRGSDRANYGYT
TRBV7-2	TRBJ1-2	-	ASSLNPGHRNYGYT
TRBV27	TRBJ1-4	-	ASSQSGEIPKATNEKLF
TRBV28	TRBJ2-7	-	ASSLSPQLAGGPGEQY
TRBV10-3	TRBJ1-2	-	AIRRRPGYGYT
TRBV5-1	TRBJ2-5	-	ASSLAHDRGEQY
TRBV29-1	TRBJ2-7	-	SVVRTNHYEQY
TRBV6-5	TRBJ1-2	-	ASDPTETNYGYT
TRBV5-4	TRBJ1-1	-	ASSLGGHRDTEAF
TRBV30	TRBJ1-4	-	AWRGGASTNEKLF
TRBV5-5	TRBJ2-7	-	ASSLGPSDPSYEQY
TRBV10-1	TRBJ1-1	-	ASSEDRMNTEAF
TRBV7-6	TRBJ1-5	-	ASSLAPSEGQPQH